This is a list of T cell receptor beta chains from one sample in a study of blood T cell repertoires in COVID-19. Using immunoSEQ multiplex PCR, the repertoire was profiled, and TCRdb retains in-frame clones only, with some absent. The repertoire consists of about 230,000 clones, with approximately 90% occurring once and the leading ten covering around a tenth. Material: peripheral blood. These receptors were collected from a man aged 50-59 years with COVID-19, enrolled during active disease. Both conserved end residues are part of each CDR3. The order of the fields is J gene, V gene, CDR3 protein.

TRBJ2-1 | TRBV9 | CTSSVGGGRAINEQFF
TRBJ2-3 | TRBV11-3 | CASSPGGTDTQYF
TRBJ1-6 | TRBV4-3 | CASSQEENSPLHF
TRBJ1-4 | TRBV5-6 | CASSLLQTEKLFF
TRBJ2-1 | TRBV10-3 | CAIRASSGSLGPPEEQFF
TRBJ2-1 | TRBV24-1 | CATSDRNEQFF
TRBJ2-1 | TRBV4-1 | CASSQDRGLGRNEQFF
TRBJ1-1 | TRBV28 | CASSFTGLNTEAFF
TRBJ2-4 | TRBV10-3 | CAISPGGELAKNIQYF
TRBJ2-1 | TRBV19 | CASSAHNEQFF
TRBJ1-6 | TRBV28 | CASSPPVSPLHF
TRBJ1-4 | TRBV24-1 | CATRSGAPHEKLFF
TRBJ2-1 | TRBV19 | CASSSGTMPFVYNEQFF
TRBJ2-2 | TRBV29-1 | CSVAPDRPTWTGELFF
TRBJ2-3 | TRBV6-5 | CASSPGTSGSNTQYF
TRBJ2-7 | TRBV7-8 | CASSLVQGMGYEQYF
TRBJ2-1 | TRBV19 | CASSAGLAAPKGNEQFF
TRBJ2-1 | TRBV19 | CASSIESGRAIDEQFF
TRBJ1-4 | TRBV6-1 | CASSEREEKLFF
TRBJ1-4 | TRBV2 | CASSDGRGGEKLFF
TRBJ2-3 | TRBV7-9 | CASSLEGLAGVSGTDTQYF
TRBJ2-2 | TRBV5-8 | CASSSGALFF
TRBJ2-1 | TRBV18 | CASSPLGLAGASGNEQFF
TRBJ1-3 | TRBV7-9 | CASRPPIGGMSSGNTIYF
TRBJ2-1 | TRBV7-2 | CASREGLPLFF
TRBJ1-2 | TRBV30 | CAWTGTGGGYTF
TRBJ1-4 | TRBV4-2 | CASSQDGGVNEKLFF
TRBJ1-1 | TRBV28 | CASRDTPGGVTEAFF
TRBJ1-3 | TRBV6-5 | CASTADRVPGNTIYF
TRBJ1-1 | TRBV20-1 | CSARAYTEAFF
TRBJ2-7 | TRBV12-3/TRBV12-4 | CASSLATGYEQYF
TRBJ1-2 | TRBV5-8 | CASSLDSGTGGSGYTF
TRBJ2-2 | TRBV10-3 | CAITKGLGTGELFF
TRBJ1-3 | TRBV29-1 | CSVDRVPGNTIYF
TRBJ1-2 | TRBV5-4 | CASRAPGGGRTTGGYTF
TRBJ1-1 | TRBV30 | CAWEQGYNTEAFF
TRBJ1-2 | TRBV5-6 | CASSSDRGVYGYTF
TRBJ1-5 | TRBV7-2 | CASSPGRENQPQHF
TRBJ2-2 | TRBV11-1 | CASSLRVPGELFF
TRBJ1-1 | TRBV18 | CASSPVRSRGNTEAFF
TRBJ2-7 | TRBV5-5 | CASSLGPSSGVTYEQYF
TRBJ2-7 | TRBV30 | CAWSVASGREQYF
TRBJ1-5 | TRBV5-4 | CASSLGGGDQPQHF
TRBJ1-2 | TRBV9 | CASSYQGTANYGYTF
TRBJ1-2 | TRBV28 | CASMRGGYGYTF
TRBJ1-2 | TRBV6-1 | CASSEALPDRGNTF
TRBJ2-7 | TRBV5-1 | CASSSGTGGFDEQYF
TRBJ2-2 | TRBV11-2 | CASSSSGSSGELFF
TRBJ1-1 | TRBV9 | CASSVGTSMNTEAFF
TRBJ2-5 | TRBV7-2 | CASSPRMSEETQYF
TRBJ1-1 | TRBV30 | CAWSPRDLITGTVNTEAFF